One sample yielded the 7 T cell receptor beta chains listed below, sequenced in a study of T cell repertoires in cytomegalovirus infection. A single record per CDR3 protein comes from TCRdb applying MiXCR to the reads. The table shows approximately 150,000 distinct CDR3 sequences, with approximately 17% occurring only once. Source material: CD8+ T cells from PBMCs. The receptors come from a human donor in good health (CMV status not recorded). Some clones in this sample may be carry-over from other donors' samples.

The table lists this clonotype with a few counts. This chain joins TRBV11-3 and TRBJ2-3, with TRBD2 matching over 7 bases. V was clipped by 2 bases and J by 2 bases; unmatched bases: 4. Germline CDR1 and CDR2: SGHNT and YENEEA. The CDR3 has 15 amino acids. In DNA form, the CDR3 reads TGTGCCAGCAGCTTACGCGGGAGAGCCACAGATACGCAGTATTTT. This codes for CASSLRGRATDTQYF.

The V gene is TRBV9, the J gene TRBJ2-5, with D tentatively TRBD2 (6 bases). Germline V CDR1 and CDR2: SGDLS, YYNGEE. The CDR3 spans 16 residues. Trimming shortened V by 4 bases and J by 2 bases, and 18 bases separated the two germline ends. CDR3 coding DNA: TGTGCCAGCAGCTCCCGAGCGGGTGCTCCTCAAGAGACCCAGTACTTC. The encoded protein is CASSSRAGAPQETQYF. The complete variable domain, with remaining parts taken from reference TRBV9 and TRBJ2-5, reads DSGVTQTPKHLITATGQRVTLRCSPRSGDLSVYWYQQSLDQGLQFLIQYYNGEERAKGNILERFSAQQFPDLHSELNLSSLELGDSALYFCASSSRAGAPQETQYFGPGTRLLVL.

The sample holds a few counts of this clonotype. The CDR3 bases are TGTGCCAGCAGCGGAAGCCTGGGGGGCGAGCAGTACTTC. It translates to CASSGSLGGEQYF. The V and J genes are TRBV13 and TRBJ2-7; a possible D gene is TRBD2 (6 bases). V was trimmed by 5 bases and J by 6 bases, leaving 14 bases between them. The germline V gene encodes CDR1 PRHDT and CDR2 FYEKMQ (reference sequence). This CDR3 has 13 residues.

The table lists this clonotype with a few counts. The rearrangement links TRBV28 to TRBJ2-5; 12 bases fit TRBD2. With V trimmed by 5 bases and J by 6 bases, 22 bases remained unmatched. In germline, CDR1 is MDHEN, CDR2 SYDVKM. The CDR3 runs to 20 residues. This CDR3 is CASSPVPRLAGVRRGQTQYF. In nucleotides, the CDR3 is TGTGCCAGCAGTCCCGTCCCTAGACTAGCGGGAGTTAGAAGGGGCCAGACCCAGTACTTC. The full variable domain, completed using reference TRBV28 and TRBJ2-5, is DVKVTQSSRYLVKRTGEKVFLECVQDMDHENMFWYRQDPGLGLRLIYFSYDVKMKEKGDIPEGYSVSREKKERFSLILESASTNQTSMYLCASSPVPRLAGVRRGQTQYFGPGTRLLVL.

This clonotype was seen more than once but under ten times. The chain joins TRBV29-1 to TRBJ1-2, with D possibly being TRBD1 (5 bases). Germline V gene sequence: CDR1 SQVTM, CDR2 ANQGSEA. CDR3 length: 15 residues. Between the trimmed V and J ends, which lost 5 bases and 0 bases, there was a span of 16 bases. The CDR3 here is CSVIFQGQANYGYTF. The CDR3 bases are TGCAGCGTTATATTTCAGGGTCAAGCTAACTATGGCTACACCTTC.

This clonotype came up many times. The CDR3 coding sequence is TGTGCCAGCAGCGCCGGTGGCACAGATACGCAGTATTTT. This gives the protein CASSAGGTDTQYF. This chain uses TRBV11-2 with TRBJ2-3; no clear D gene. The CDR3 runs 13 residues. V was shortened by 5 bases and J by 1 base, with 7 bases between the two germline ends. From germline, CDR1 is SGHAT and CDR2 FQNNGV.

V and J are TRBV7-9 and TRBJ2-7; perhaps TRBD2 as D (5 bases). V lost 4 bases, J lost 6 bases, and 13 bases lay in between. Germline V gene lookup returns CDR1 SEHNR and CDR2 FQNEAQ (reference sequence). The CDR3 totals 13 residues. The CDR3 sequence: CASSSELVREQYF. The CDR3 coding sequence is TGTGCCAGCAGCTCCGAACTAGTTCGCGAGCAGTACTTC.